These 29 T cell receptor beta chains were sequenced from one sample in a study of human T cells and chemical hapten exposure. TCRdb called the RACE reads again in MiXCR, with one record for every CDR3 protein. Of tens of thousands of distinct CDR3 sequences listed, more than 9.5% are singletons. Time point specified: patch test 2, 6 weeks after DPC sensitization. The sample's treatment: therapeutic diphenylcyclopropenone sensitization with weekly scalp DPC. The sample was whole blood, taken in connection with sensitization to the hapten diphenylcyclopropenone (DPC). All receptors come from a man aged 40-49 years with alopecia areata. Some clones in this sample may be carry-over from other donors' samples.

Only a few counts were recorded for this clonotype. This chain links TRBV10-3 with TRBJ2-1, with no clear D. V dropped 4 bases and J dropped 6 bases, with 7 bases sitting between them. This CDR3 has 12 amino acids. CDR1 is ENHRY, CDR2 SYGVKD, per germline. The CDR3 loop is CAISAATNEQFF. CDR3 nucleotide sequence: TGTGCCATCAGTGCGGCCACCAATGAGCAGTTCTTC.

This chain links TRBV10-3 with TRBJ2-7, with D perhaps matching TRBD1 (6 bases). This CDR3 is 14 amino acids long. Germline V gene lookup returns CDR1 ENHRY and CDR2 SYGVKD. With 3 bases removed from V and 2 bases from J, the gap between germline ends came to 11 bases. The CDR3 sequence is CAISDGGNAYEQYV. Written as DNA, the CDR3 is TGTGCCATCAGTGATGGGGGCAATGCCTACGAGCAGTACGTC.

This clonotype appeared a few times. The V gene is TRBV7-9, the J gene TRBJ2-3; D ambiguous. The CDR3 spans 14 residues. Germline CDR1 and CDR2: SEHNR and FQNEAQ (reference sequence). V was clipped by 1 base and J by 2 bases, with 7 bases between them. The CDR3 sequence is CASSLEAATDTQYF. In nucleotides, the CDR3 is TGTGCCAGCAGCTTAGAGGCGGCCACAGATACGCAGTATTTT.

This sequence joins TRBV7-9 and TRBJ2-5; tentative D call: TRBD2 (5 bases). The CDR3 is 14 residues long. V lost 3 bases and J lost 2, with 10 bases in between. From germline, CDR1 is SEHNR and CDR2 FQNEAQ (reference sequence). The CDR3 sequence: CASSLSGGQETQYF. The DNA of the CDR3 is TGTGCCAGCAGCTTGTCCGGAGGACAAGAGACCCAGTACTTC.

This clonotype was seen many times. The genes are TRBV10-3 and TRBJ1-4; D may be TRBD1 (5 bases). The germline V gene has CDR1 ENHRY and CDR2 SYGVKD. The CDR3 extends over 13 amino acids. Trimming pared 5 bases from V and 8 bases from J, leaving 12 bases between. CDR3: CAISSRVGEKLFF. DNA of the CDR3: TGTGCCATCAGTTCCAGGGTTGGGGAAAAACTGTTTTTT.

A few counts support this clonotype. The V and J genes are TRBV14 and TRBJ1-1; unclear D gene. The CDR3 is made up of 13 amino acids. V lost 1 base and J 3 bases, leaving 6 bases between the germline ends. Germline V gene lookup returns CDR1 SGHDN and CDR2 FVKESK. CDR3 protein: CASSQGVDTEAFF. As DNA, the CDR3 is TGTGCCAGCAGCCAAGGGGTCGACACTGAAGCTTTCTTT. The full variable domain, with the rest looked up from reference TRBV14 and TRBJ1-1, is EAGVTQFPSHSVIEKGQTVTLRCDPISGHDNLYWYRRVMGKEIKFLLHFVKESKQDESGMPNNRFLAERTGGTYSTLKVQPAELEDSGVYFCASSQGVDTEAFFGQGTRLTVV.

This rearrangement joins TRBV6-6 to TRBJ1-5; no clear D gene. CDR1 is MNHNY and CDR2 is SVGAGI in the germline V gene (reference sequence). Trimming took off 2 bases at V and 0 bases at J, with 14 bases between the two ends. CDR3 length: 17 residues. This chain's CDR3 is CASSYPSTPVSNQPQHF. CDR3 coding DNA: TGTGCCAGCAGTTACCCATCGACCCCAGTTAGCAATCAGCCCCAGCATTTT.

This clonotype was seen only a few times. The chain is built from TRBV6-5 and TRBJ2-1; D is perhaps TRBD1 (6 bases). This CDR3 spans 15 amino acids. Trimming removed 7 bases at V and 2 bases at J, with 15 bases between. Germline-derived CDR1 and CDR2 are MNHEY and SVGAGI. CDR3 nucleotides: TGTGCCAGCAACCCTACAGGGAACCCCTACAATGAGCAGTTCTTC. Translation: CASNPTGNPYNEQFF.

The chain recombines TRBV9 with TRBJ1-3; D unresolved. CDR1 is SGDLS and CDR2 is YYNGEE in the germline V gene. The CDR3 consists of 13 residues. V was trimmed by 0 bases and J by 0 bases, leaving 1 base between them. The CDR3 DNA follows: TGTGCCAGCAGCGTAGACTCTGGAAACACCATATATTTT. Translation: CASSVDSGNTIYF.

The V call is TRBV29-1, the J call TRBJ1-1; no firm D call. The germline V gene encodes CDR1 SQVTM and CDR2 ANQGSEA. The V end was cut by 6 bases, the J end by 0 bases, with 8 bases between. The CDR3 has 12 residues. The CDR3: CSVRHMNTEAFF. CDR3 DNA: TGCAGCGTCCGACACATGAACACTGAAGCTTTCTTT.

This clonotype was counted ten times or more. The chain has TRBV20-1 and TRBJ1-2; possible D gene TRBD1, 5 bases. Trimming shortened V by 0 bases and J by 7 bases, and 18 bases separated the two germline ends. CDR1 DFQATT and CDR2 SNEGSKA come from the germline V gene (reference sequence). This CDR3 region has 15 residues. The CDR3 sequence: CSARDRAGVMLGYTF. The CDR3 coding sequence is TGCAGTGCTAGAGATCGAGCGGGGGTTATGCTTGGCTACACCTTC.

The table lists this clonotype with many counts. V usage is TRBV7-2 and J usage is TRBJ1-6; D perhaps matches TRBD1 (5 bases). The CDR3 extends over 14 amino acids. V lost 5 bases and J lost 11, with 16 bases in between. CDR1 and CDR2 from the germline V gene are SGHTA and FQGNSA. This CDR3 reads CASSERAGRTPLHF. In nucleotides, the CDR3 is TGTGCCAGCAGCGAAAGGGCAGGGAGGACACCCCTCCACTTT.

This clonotype was observed a few times. The CDR3 is CASSLSLLYNEQFF. The CDR3 DNA reads TGCGCCAGCAGCTTGAGTCTACTCTACAATGAGCAGTTCTTC. The V call is TRBV5-1, the J call TRBJ2-1; D is unclear. Germline V lookup: CDR1 SGHRS, CDR2 YFSETQ. The CDR3 has 14 residues. V lost 1 base and J lost 3, with 8 bases in between.

This clonotype occurred many times. The V gene is TRBV29-1, the J gene TRBJ1-1, with 7 bases identical to TRBD1. Germline V CDR1 and CDR2: SQVTM, ANQGSEA. After removal of 7 bases from V and 1 base from J, the junction contained 6 bases not matched to a gene. This CDR3 spans 13 amino acids. As DNA, the CDR3 is TGCAGCGCCAGAGACAGGGCGAACACTGAAGCTTTCTTT. Protein sequence: CSARDRANTEAFF.

The chain has TRBV14 and TRBJ2-3; TRBD2 might be the D (5 bases). CDR3 length: 14 residues. Looked up from germline, CDR1 is SGHDN and CDR2 is FVKESK. V was cut by 4 bases and J by 0 bases, with 8 bases left in between. In DNA form, the CDR3 reads TGTGCCAGCAGCCGTGACTACAGCACAGATACGCAGTATTTT. This encodes CASSRDYSTDTQYF. The complete variable domain, with remaining parts taken from reference TRBV14 and TRBJ2-3, reads EAGVTQFPSHSVIEKGQTVTLRCDPISGHDNLYWYRRVMGKEIKFLLHFVKESKQDESGMPNNRFLAERTGGTYSTLKVQPAELEDSGVYFCASSRDYSTDTQYFGPGTRLTVL.

The chain uses TRBV5-1 and TRBJ2-5, with 10 bases identical to TRBD1. V trimming: 0 bases; J trimming: 4 bases; junction bases outside the gene matches: 0. This CDR3 is built from 14 residues. The germline V gene has CDR1 SGHRS and CDR2 YFSETQ. CDR3 loop: CASSLGTGGETQYF. The CDR3 nucleotides are TGCGCCAGCAGCTTGGGGACAGGGGGAGAGACCCAGTACTTC.

The CDR3 region is CASSQDVGEQFF. The CDR3 coding sequence is TGCGCCAGCAGCCAAGATGTAGGGGAGCAGTTCTTC. The chain joins TRBV4-3 to TRBJ2-1; D call uncertain. There are 12 residues in the CDR3. Germline CDR1 reads LGHNA; CDR2 reads YSLEER. Trimming cost V 0 bases and J 10 bases, with 7 bases left between them.

This sequence joins TRBV5-1 and TRBJ2-3, with 8 bases lining up with TRBD2. The CDR3 runs to 16 residues. Trimming removed 3 bases from V and 3 bases from J; junction bases left unmatched: 9. Per germline, CDR1 SGHRS and CDR2 YFSETQ. The CDR3 region is CASSYLAGIGTDTQYF. Here the CDR3 DNA reads TGCGCCAGCAGCTACTTAGCGGGAATCGGGACAGATACGCAGTATTTT.

This clonotype was seen a handful of times. This chain links TRBV28 with TRBJ2-7; tentatively, D is TRBD1 (5 bases). Germline V CDR1 and CDR2: MDHEN, SYDVKM. The CDR3 is 15 residues long. The ends were cut back, 6 bases at V and 4 bases at J, with 19 bases in the middle. The CDR3 coding sequence is TGTGCCAGCAGCCCACCCCCGGGCCAGGGATACGAGCAGTACTTC. Encoded protein: CASSPPPGQGYEQYF.

This sequence joins TRBV7-2 and TRBJ2-5, with 7 bases fitting TRBD2. The junction had 9 bases not matched to a gene; V was cut back by 5 bases and J by 6 bases. This CDR3 comprises 14 residues. Germline CDR1 SGHTA, CDR2 FQGNSA. CDR3: CASSASGILKTQYF. CDR3 coding DNA: TGTGCCAGCAGCGCGAGCGGGATCCTGAAGACCCAGTACTTC.

There are a few counts of this clonotype. This chain uses TRBV11-2 with TRBJ2-3, with 11 bases fitting TRBD2. CDR1 SGHAT and CDR2 FQNNGV come from the germline V gene. V gave up 6 bases and J gave up 5 bases; unmatched junction bases: 7. The CDR3 totals 15 residues. The CDR3 region is CASSLLAGEEDTQYF. As DNA, the CDR3 is TGTGCCAGCAGTTTACTAGCGGGAGAGGAAGATACGCAGTATTTT.

This chain connects TRBV28 to TRBJ2-7; D not resolved. The CDR3 runs to 12 residues. In germline, CDR1 is MDHEN, CDR2 SYDVKM. V lost 3 bases and J lost 4, with 7 bases in between. The CDR3 coding sequence is TGTGCCAGCAGTTTTCCCGGTTACGAGCAGTACGTC. It translates to CASSFPGYEQYV.

In its sample, this clonotype was seen a few times. The J gene is TRBJ2-1, the V gene TRBV7-6, with a tentative D call TRBD2 (6 bases). Looked up from germline, CDR1 is SGHVS and CDR2 is FNYEAQ. This CDR3 spans 16 amino acids. V was clipped by 7 bases and J by 0 bases, with 16 bases between them. The CDR3 DNA reads as TGTGCCAGCACCCGCGTGGGGGGAGGCTCCTACAATGAGCAGTTCTTC. The encoded protein is CASTRVGGGSYNEQFF.

Ten or more counts support this clonotype. The chain combines TRBV30 with TRBJ2-2; D call uncertain. This CDR3 spans 11 amino acids. The V gene's germline CDR1 is GTSNPN and CDR2 SVGIG (reference sequence). Deletions cut 0 bases from V and 7 bases from J, with 3 bases between. The CDR3 is CAWSVVGELFF. Here the CDR3 DNA reads TGTGCCTGGAGTGTCGTCGGGGAGCTGTTTTTT.

The table lists this clonotype with many counts. The J gene is TRBJ1-5, the V gene TRBV20-1, with D possibly matching TRBD1 (6 bases). The CDR3 has 14 residues. Germline V gives CDR1 DFQATT, CDR2 SNEGSKA (reference sequence). V was shortened by 6 bases and J by 0 bases, with 12 bases between the two germline ends. The CDR3 region has the DNA TGCAGTGCAGAAACAGGGTATAGCAATCAGCCCCAGCATTTT. Residues: CSAETGYSNQPQHF.

This clonotype was seen at least ten times. The chain couples TRBV27 to TRBJ1-6; perhaps TRBD1 as D (5 bases). CDR3 length equals 14 residues. CDR1 and CDR2 from the germline V gene are MNHEY and SMNVEV (reference sequence). Trimming removed 3 bases from V and 8 bases from J, with 11 bases in between. The chain's CDR3 is CASSFLGRDSPLHF. The CDR3 nucleotides are TGTGCCAGCAGTTTTCTGGGACGAGATTCACCCCTCCACTTT.

This clonotype was seen many times. The CDR3 nucleotides are TGTGCCAGCAGCCCATCGGGGGCTCAGCCCCAGCATTTT. Translated: CASSPSGAQPQHF. This chain links TRBV3-1 with TRBJ1-5; weak D call: TRBD1 (6 bases). Trimming took 4 bases from V and 6 from J, leaving 10 bases between them. The CDR3 has 13 residues. The germline CDR1 and CDR2 sequences are LGHDT and YNNKEL (reference sequence). Filled out from reference TRBV3-1 and TRBJ1-5, the complete variable domain reads DTAVSQTPKYLVTQMGNDKSIKCEQNLGHDTMYWYKQDSKKFLKIMFSYNNKELIINETVPNRFSPKSPDKAHLNLHINSLELGDSAVYFCASSPSGAQPQHFGDGTRLSIL.

The rearrangement links TRBV30 to TRBJ1-2; D unresolved. V was trimmed by 3 bases and J by 4 bases, leaving 15 bases between them. The length of the CDR3 is 14 residues. CDR1 is GTSNPN and CDR2 is SVGIG in the germline V gene (reference sequence). Here the CDR3 reads CAWRPAGASYGYTF. The CDR3 nucleotides read TGTGCCTGGAGGCCAGCAGGAGCGTCCTATGGCTACACCTTC. Complete variable domain (other parts from reference TRBV30 and TRBJ1-2): SQTIHQWPATLVQPVGSPLSLECTVEGTSNPNLYWYRQAAGRGLQLLFYSVGIGQISSEVPQNLSASRPQDRQFILSSKKLLLSDSGFYLCAWRPAGASYGYTFGSGTRLTVV.

This clonotype was seen many times. The chain couples TRBV6-2 or TRBV6-3 to TRBJ2-7; tentatively, D is TRBD2 (5 bases). CDR1 is MNHEY and CDR2 is SVGEGT in the germline V gene. Trimming cost V 6 bases and J 6 bases, with 15 bases left between them. This CDR3 contains 13 residues. The CDR3 spells CASSNLTRSEQYF. In DNA form, the CDR3 reads TGTGCCAGCAGCAACCTCACTAGATCCGAGCAGTACTTC.